This entry is about one T cell receptor (beta chain). As yet, its antigen is unknown. This entry comes from a study of blood T cells in healthy people across ages. The study, taken as a whole, reports: A roughly linear age-dependent decrease characterized TCR beta diversity per million T cells.

For the second PCR, which ran for roughly 6 to 12 cycles, a sample-barcoded 5' primer and a J-beta primer mix were used. TCRdb reprocessed the 5' RACE reads via MiXCR and lists one record per CDR3 protein. This sample carries approximately 760,000 distinct CDR3 sequences, roughly 25% of them seen once, and the ten largest clones take more than 8%. The CDR3 has 16 residues. Separately, the same data were catalogued under a study of T cells of mothers and their children. That paper states: Second-round PCR products received sample barcodes and 2-4 random nucleotides from the M1S primer.

Material: blood. The chain carries TRBV21-1 and TRBJ2-7; the table gives TRBD1 as D, unverified against the DNA. TRBV21-1 is listed as a pseudogene. The source is a boy younger than 18 in good health. CDR3 protein: CASSKWGTGGIYEQYF. The CDR3 DNA follows: TGTGCCAGCAGCAAATGGGGAACAGGGGGCATCTACGAGCAGTACTTC.